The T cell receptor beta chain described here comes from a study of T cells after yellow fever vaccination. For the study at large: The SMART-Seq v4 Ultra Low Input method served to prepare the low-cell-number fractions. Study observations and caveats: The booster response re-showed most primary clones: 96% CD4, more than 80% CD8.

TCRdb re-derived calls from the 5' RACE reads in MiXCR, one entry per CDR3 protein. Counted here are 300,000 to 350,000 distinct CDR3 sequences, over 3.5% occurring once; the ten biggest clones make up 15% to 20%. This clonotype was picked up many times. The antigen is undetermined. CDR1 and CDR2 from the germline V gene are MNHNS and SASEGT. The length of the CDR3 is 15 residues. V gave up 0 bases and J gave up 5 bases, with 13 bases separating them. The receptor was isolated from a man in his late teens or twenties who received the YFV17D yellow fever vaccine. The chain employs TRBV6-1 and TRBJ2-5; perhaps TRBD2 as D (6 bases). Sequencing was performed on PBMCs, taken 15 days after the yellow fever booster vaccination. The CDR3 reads CASSEADGEVETQYF. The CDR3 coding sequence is TGTGCCAGCAGTGAAGCGGATGGGGAGGTGGAGACCCAGTACTTC.